The source of this T cell receptor beta chain is a study of beta chain features in type 1 diabetes. This CDR3 is 15 amino acids long. Per the germline V gene, CDR1 is MDHEN and CDR2 is SYDVKM. Trimming took off 9 bases at V and 2 bases at J, with 17 bases between the two ends. What was sequenced were expressed TCRB transcripts, since all of the isolated RNA had been reverse transcribed. The data were produced by immunoSEQ multiplex PCR, yet TCRdb's version contains in-frame clones alone and is incomplete. This table holds about 140,000 clones, under 11% found once. This rearrangement joins TRBV28 to TRBJ2-1; D perhaps matches TRBD2 (7 bases). The TCR sequence derives from a man between 18 and 35 years old in good health. Sequencing used naive CD4+ T cells from blood. The CDR3 loop reads CASLTPGGPYNEQFF. The CDR3 DNA is TGTGCCAGTCTCACCCCGGGGGGCCCCTACAATGAGCAGTTCTTC.